These T cell receptor beta chains were read from a single sample in a study of response to subunit inactivated influenza vaccine. TCRdb reprocessed the RT-PCR reads with MiXCR, giving one entry per CDR3 protein. The sample carries more than 700,000 distinct CDR3 sequences, 21% recorded once. The material sequenced was PBMCs from blood, taken more than 4 days after vaccination. The receptors were gathered from a man aged 45-60 years who received an inactivated influenza vaccine. Both conserved end residues are part of each CDR3. A D gene is named only where the DNA matches it firmly. Only part of the rows carry a size: once, few, many, or a class if the clone is expanded.

abundance,v_gene,j_gene,d_gene,CDR3aa,CDR3nt
.,TRBV7-2,TRBJ2-7,TRBD1,CASSRSGTGITYEQYF,TGTGCCAGCAGCCGCTCCGGGACAGGGATCACCTACGAGCAGTACTTC
many,TRBV29-1,TRBJ2-7,TRBD2,CSVAGASGNVNYEQYF,TGCAGCGTCGCGGGGGCTAGCGGGAACGTAAACTACGAGCAGTACTTC
.,TRBV29-1,TRBJ2-4,.,CSVEDAQEAKNIQYF,TGCAGCGTTGAAGATGCCCAGGAGGCCAAAAACATTCAGTACTTC
.,TRBV29-1,TRBJ1-2,.,CSVDTQGYTF,TGCAGCGTTGATACCCAGGGCTACACCTTC
.,TRBV3-1,TRBJ2-6,.,CASSRRDGANVLTF,TGTGCCAGCAGCCGAAGGGACGGGGCCAACGTCCTGACTTTC
.,TRBV28,TRBJ2-7,TRBD1,CASSQPGQGRYEQYF,TGTGCCAGCAGTCAACCGGGACAGGGGCGCTACGAGCAGTACTTC
few,TRBV24-1,TRBJ2-4,.,CATSAGVGKNIQYF,TGTGCCACCAGCGCAGGGGTTGGGAAAAACATTCAGTACTTC
few,TRBV20-1,TRBJ2-1,.,CSARERNNEQFF,TGCAGTGCTAGAGAACGGAACAATGAGCAGTTCTTC
.,TRBV7-3,TRBJ2-7,.,CASSPGTGGSEQYF,TGTGCCAGCAGCCCCGGGACTGGCGGCTCCGAGCAGTACTTC
.,TRBV20-1,TRBJ1-6,TRBD1,CSARDEGAVNSPLHF,TGCAGTGCTAGAGATGAGGGGGCCGTTAATTCACCCCTCCACTTT
few,TRBV3-1,TRBJ1-2,TRBD1,CASSRDRGGDGYTF,TGTGCCAGCAGCCGGGACAGGGGCGGCGATGGCTACACCTTC
.,TRBV24-1,TRBJ1-2,.,CATSESGWRGGYTF,TGTGCCACCAGTGAGTCCGGATGGCGCGGGGGCTACACCTTC
.,TRBV20-1,TRBJ2-4,.,CSARDLGGGLPIQYF,TGCAGTGCTAGAGATCTGGGTGGGGGGTTGCCCATTCAGTACTTC
.,TRBV5-5,TRBJ2-3,.,CASSPAGPPTDTQYF,TGTGCCAGCAGCCCGGCAGGGCCACCCACAGATACGCAGTATTTT
few,TRBV20-1,TRBJ2-3,.,CSARLASRTDTQYF,TGCAGTGCTAGACTAGCTAGTAGAACAGATACGCAGTATTTT
.,TRBV5-6,TRBJ2-7,TRBD1,CASSLWAGGPYEQYF,TGTGCCAGCAGCTTGTGGGCAGGGGGCCCCTACGAGCAGTACTTC
few,TRBV13,TRBJ2-7,TRBD1,CASSSYRGYEQYF,TGTGCCAGCAGCTCGTACAGGGGCTACGAGCAGTACTTC
many,TRBV5-4,TRBJ2-5,.,CASSLSPQGVQETQYF,TGTGCCAGCAGCTTGTCCCCGCAAGGTGTACAAGAGACCCAGTACTTC
.,TRBV5-6,TRBJ2-7,.,CASSRGMHEQYF,TGTGCCAGCAGCCGGGGTATGCACGAGCAGTACTTC
many,TRBV20-1,TRBJ2-2,.,CSARAPAGGELFF,TGCAGTGCTAGAGCCCCGGCGGGCGGGGAGCTGTTTTTT
few,TRBV20-1,TRBJ2-1,TRBD1,CSADRDRGQNEQFF,TGCAGTGCTGACCGGGACAGGGGGCAGAATGAGCAGTTCTTC